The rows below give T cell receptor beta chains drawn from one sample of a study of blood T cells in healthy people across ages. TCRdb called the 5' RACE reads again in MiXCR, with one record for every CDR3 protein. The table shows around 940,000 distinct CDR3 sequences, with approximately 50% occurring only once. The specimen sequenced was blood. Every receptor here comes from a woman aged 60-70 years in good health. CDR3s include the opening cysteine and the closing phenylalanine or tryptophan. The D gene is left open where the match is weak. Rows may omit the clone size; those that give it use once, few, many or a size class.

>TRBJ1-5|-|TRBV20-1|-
CSASNQPQHF
TGCAGTGCCTCAAATCAGCCCCAGCATTTT
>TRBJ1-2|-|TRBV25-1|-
CASSTRQVLLYGYTF
TGTGCCAGCAGTACTCGACAGGTCCTCTTGTATGGCTACACCTTC
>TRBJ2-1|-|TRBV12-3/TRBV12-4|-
CASTLTVYNEQFF
TGTGCCAGCACCCTGACAGTTTACAATGAGCAGTTCTTC
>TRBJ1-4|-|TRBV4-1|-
CASSQPGVATNEKLFF
TGCGCCAGCAGCCAACCGGGGGTCGCAACTAATGAAAAACTGTTTTTT
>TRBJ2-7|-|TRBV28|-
CASSFGRRHGQPYEQYF
TGTGCCAGCAGTTTTGGCAGGCGGCACGGGCAACCCTACGAGCAGTACTTC
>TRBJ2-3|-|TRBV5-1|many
CASSLETGGSTDTQYF
TGCGCCAGCAGCTTGGAAACAGGAGGGTCCACAGATACGCAGTATTTT
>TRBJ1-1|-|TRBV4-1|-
CASSQEGGATEAFF
TGCGCCAGCAGCCAAGAAGGGGGGGCCACTGAAGCTTTCTTT
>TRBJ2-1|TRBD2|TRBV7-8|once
CASSLGRAKTSGRNNEQFF
TGTGCCAGCAGCTTGGGGAGGGCGAAGACTAGCGGGAGAAATAATGAGCAGTTCTTC
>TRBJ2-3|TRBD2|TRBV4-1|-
CASSQDDGGSPDTQYF
TGCGCCAGCAGCCAAGATGATGGCGGGAGTCCAGATACGCAGTATTTT
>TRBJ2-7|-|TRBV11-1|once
CASSLYIGYADEQYF
TGTGCCAGCAGCTTATATATAGGTTACGCAGACGAGCAGTACTTC
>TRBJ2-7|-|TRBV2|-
CASSETPGGYEQYF
TGTGCCAGCAGTGAAACCCCAGGGGGGTACGAGCAGTACTTC
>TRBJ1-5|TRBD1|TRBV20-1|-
CSDRGPQGRPQHF
TGCAGTGATAGAGGTCCACAGGGGAGACCCCAGCATTTT
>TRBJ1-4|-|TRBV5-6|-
CASSLDEGDEKLFF
TGTGCCAGCAGCTTGGACGAGGGGGATGAAAAACTGTTTTTT
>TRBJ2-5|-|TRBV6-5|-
CASSSGGYGSETQYF
TGTGCCAGCAGTTCCGGTGGCTACGGCTCGGAGACCCAGTACTTC
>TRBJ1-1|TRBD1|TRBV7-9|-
CASSHIQGSGTEAFF
TGTGCCAGCAGCCACATACAGGGGTCGGGGACTGAAGCTTTCTTT
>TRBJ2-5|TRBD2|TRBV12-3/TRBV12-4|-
CASSLNPSGYNEQYF
TGTGCCAGCAGTTTAAATCCTAGCGGCTACAATGAGCAGTACTTC
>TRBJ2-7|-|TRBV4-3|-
CASSQDQANYNEQYF
TGCGCCAGCAGCCAAGATCAAGCGAACTACAATGAGCAGTACTTC
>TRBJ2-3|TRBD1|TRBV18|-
CASSPVGTASDTQYF
TGTGCCAGCTCACCGGTAGGGACAGCGTCAGATACGCAGTATTTT
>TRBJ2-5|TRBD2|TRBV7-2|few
CASSLQRGLSYF
TGTGCCAGCAGCCTTCAGCGGGGTCTTTCGTACTTC
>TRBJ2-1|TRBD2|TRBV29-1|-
CSAERPSGNEQFF
TGCAGCGCCGAGAGGCCTAGCGGGAATGAGCAGTTCTTC
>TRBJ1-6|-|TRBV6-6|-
CASEGPRTGNSPLHF
TGTGCCAGCGAGGGGCCACGGACGGGCAATTCACCCCTCCACTTT
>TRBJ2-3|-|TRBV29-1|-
CSVEAGDRPSTDTQYF
TGCAGCGTTGAAGCAGGGGACCGACCTAGCACAGATACGCAGTATTTT
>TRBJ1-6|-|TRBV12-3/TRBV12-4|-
CASRPGGGYNSPLHF
TGTGCCAGCAGACCGGGGGGAGGCTATAATTCACCCCTCCACTTT
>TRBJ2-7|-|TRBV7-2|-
CASSLQPGPCEQYF
TGTGCCAGCAGCTTACAGCCAGGTCCTTGCGAGCAGTACTTC
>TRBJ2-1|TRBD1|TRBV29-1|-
CSVEMIPVGQGVYNEQFF
TGCAGCGTTGAAATGATACCAGTCGGACAGGGGGTCTACAATGAGCAGTTCTTC
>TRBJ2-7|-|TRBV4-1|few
CASSQEELDQREQYF
TGCGCCAGCAGCCAAGAGGAGCTGGATCAAAGGGAGCAGTACTTC
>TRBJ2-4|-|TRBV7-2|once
CASSLRGPGSDIQYF
TGTGCCAGCAGCTTACGAGGGCCGGGGAGTGACATTCAGTACTTC
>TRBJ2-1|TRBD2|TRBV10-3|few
CATGLANEQFF
TGTGCCACCGGACTAGCGAATGAGCAGTTCTTC
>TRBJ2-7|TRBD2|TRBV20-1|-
CSAPLPGLVYEQYF
TGCAGTGCTCCACTCCCGGGACTAGTCTACGAGCAGTACTTC
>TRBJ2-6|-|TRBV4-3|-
CASSPSRGTDSGANVLTF
TGCGCCAGCAGCCCTAGTAGGGGTACGGACTCTGGGGCCAACGTCCTGACTTTC
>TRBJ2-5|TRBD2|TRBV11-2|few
CASSPWSGRLCTQYF
TGTGCCAGCAGCCCATGGAGCGGGAGGCTATGTACCCAGTACTTC
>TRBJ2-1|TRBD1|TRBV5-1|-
CASSSTGNFNNEQFF
TGCGCCAGCAGCTCGACAGGGAACTTTAACAATGAGCAGTTCTTC
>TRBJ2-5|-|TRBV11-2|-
CASSLGDGREQYF
TGTGCCAGCAGCTTAGGGGACGGTAGAGAGCAGTACTTC
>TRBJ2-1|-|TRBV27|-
CASSLLYRTNNEQFF
TGTGCCAGCAGTTTGCTTTACCGAACAAACAATGAGCAGTTCTTC
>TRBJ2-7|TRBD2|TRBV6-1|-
CASSLHRTSGGRTYEQYF
TGTGCCAGCAGCCTTCATCGGACTAGCGGGGGGCGAACCTACGAGCAGTACTTC
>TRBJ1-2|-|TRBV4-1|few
CASSQGGLRGHLAGYGYTF
TGCGCCAGCAGCCAAGGCGGGCTGAGGGGACACCTAGCCGGTTATGGCTACACCTTC
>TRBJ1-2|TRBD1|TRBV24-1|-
CATRPSPGQGGGYTF
TGTGCCACCAGACCTTCTCCGGGACAGGGTGGTGGCTACACCTTC
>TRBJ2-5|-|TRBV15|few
CATSTGLGTQYF
TGTGCCACCAGCACTGGGTTAGGGACCCAGTACTTC
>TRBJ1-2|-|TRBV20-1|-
CSARELGREAQGYTF
TGCAGTGCTAGAGAGCTGGGCAGGGAAGCTCAAGGCTACACCTTC
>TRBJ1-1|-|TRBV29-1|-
CSGGDTEAFF
TGCAGCGGGGGGGACACTGAAGCTTTCTTT
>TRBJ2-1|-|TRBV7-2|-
CASSQAGQLYNEQFF
TGTGCCAGCAGCCAGGCGGGACAGCTATACAATGAGCAGTTCTTC
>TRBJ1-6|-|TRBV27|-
CASGRTHNSPLHF
TGTGCCAGCGGGCGCACTCATAATTCACCCCTCCACTTT
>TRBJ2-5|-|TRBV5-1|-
CASSYTTATQETQYF
TGCGCCAGCAGCTACACGACAGCGACCCAAGAGACCCAGTACTTC
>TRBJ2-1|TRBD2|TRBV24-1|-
CATSDPSGHAAYNEQFF
TGTGCCACCAGTGATCCTAGCGGGCACGCTGCCTACAATGAGCAGTTCTTC
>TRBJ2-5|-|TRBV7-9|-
CASSLNSGKETQYF
TGTGCCAGCAGCCTCAATTCGGGAAAAGAGACCCAGTACTTC